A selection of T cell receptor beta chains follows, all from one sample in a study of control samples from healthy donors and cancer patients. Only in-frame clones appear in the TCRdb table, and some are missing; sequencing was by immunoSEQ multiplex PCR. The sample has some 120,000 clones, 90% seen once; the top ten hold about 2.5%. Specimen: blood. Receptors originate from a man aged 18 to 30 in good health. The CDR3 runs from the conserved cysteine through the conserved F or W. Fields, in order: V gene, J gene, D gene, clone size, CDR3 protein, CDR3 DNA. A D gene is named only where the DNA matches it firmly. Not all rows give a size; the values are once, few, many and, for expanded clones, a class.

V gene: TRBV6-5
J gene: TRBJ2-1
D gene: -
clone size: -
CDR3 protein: CASSYVRGPYNEQFF
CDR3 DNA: TGTGCCAGCAGTTACGTCCGGGGGCCCTACAATGAGCAGTTCTTC

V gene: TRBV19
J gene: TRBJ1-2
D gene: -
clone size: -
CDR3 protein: CASSGTATNYGYTF
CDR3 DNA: TGTGCCAGCTCAGGAACGGCTACTAACTATGGCTACACCTTC

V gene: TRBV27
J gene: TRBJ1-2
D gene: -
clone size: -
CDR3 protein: CASSFGGPPDYGYTF
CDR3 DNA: TGTGCCAGCAGTTTTGGGGGCCCACCTGACTATGGCTACACCTTC

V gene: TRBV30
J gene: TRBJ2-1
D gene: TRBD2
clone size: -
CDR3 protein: CAWGPSGVNEQFF
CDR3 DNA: TGTGCCTGGGGCCCTAGCGGAGTCAATGAGCAGTTCTTC

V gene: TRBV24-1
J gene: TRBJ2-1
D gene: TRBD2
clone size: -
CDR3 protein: CATSSGPSGSSYNEQFF
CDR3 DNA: TGTGCCACCTCCTCTGGACCTAGCGGTAGCTCCTACAATGAGCAGTTCTTC

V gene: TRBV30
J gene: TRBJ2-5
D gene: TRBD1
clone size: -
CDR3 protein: CAWGRGWETQYF
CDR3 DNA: TGTGCCTGGGGCAGGGGGTGGGAGACCCAGTACTTC

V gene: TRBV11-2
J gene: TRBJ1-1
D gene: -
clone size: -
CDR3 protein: CASSWAGIYTEAFF
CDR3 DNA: TGTGCCAGCAGCTGGGCAGGCATTTACACTGAAGCTTTCTTT

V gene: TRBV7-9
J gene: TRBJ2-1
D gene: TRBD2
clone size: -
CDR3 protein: CASALGGPVYNEQFF
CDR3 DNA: TGTGCCAGCGCACTGGGAGGGCCGGTTTACAATGAGCAGTTCTTC

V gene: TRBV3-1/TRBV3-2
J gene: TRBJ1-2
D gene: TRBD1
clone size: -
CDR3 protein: CASSQEPTGGYGYTF
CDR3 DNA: TGTGCCAGCAGCCAAGAACCGACAGGGGGGTATGGCTACACCTTC

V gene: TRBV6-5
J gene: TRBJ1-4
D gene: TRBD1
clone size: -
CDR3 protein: CASSGQGPTNEKLFF
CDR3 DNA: TGTGCCAGCAGCGGACAGGGACCAACTAATGAAAAACTGTTTTTT

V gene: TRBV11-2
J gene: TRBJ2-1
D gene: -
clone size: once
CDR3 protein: CASSRTGSSYNEQFF
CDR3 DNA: TGTGCCAGCAGCCGTACAGGGAGCTCCTACAATGAGCAGTTCTTC

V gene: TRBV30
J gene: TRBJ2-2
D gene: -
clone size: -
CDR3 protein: CAWSVRVNTGELFF
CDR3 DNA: TGTGCCTGGAGTGTAAGGGTAAACACCGGGGAGCTGTTTTTT

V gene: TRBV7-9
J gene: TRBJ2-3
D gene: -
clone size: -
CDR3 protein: CASSFTDTQYF
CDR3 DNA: TGTGCCAGCAGCTTTACAGATACGCAGTATTTT

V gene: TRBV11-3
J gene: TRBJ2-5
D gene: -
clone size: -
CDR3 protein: CASSPLPGVIMYQETQYF
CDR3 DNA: TGTGCCAGCAGCCCCTTGCCGGGGGTAATTATGTACCAAGAGACCCAGTACTTC

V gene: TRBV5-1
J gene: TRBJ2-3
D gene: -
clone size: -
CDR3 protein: CASSLVGLTDTQYF
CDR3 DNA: TGCGCCAGCAGCTTGGTTGGTTTAACAGATACGCAGTATTTT

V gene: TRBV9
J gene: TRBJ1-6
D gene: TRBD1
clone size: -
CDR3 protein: CASRQGDNSPLHF
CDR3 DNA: TGTGCCAGCAGACAGGGGGATAATTCACCCCTCCACTTT

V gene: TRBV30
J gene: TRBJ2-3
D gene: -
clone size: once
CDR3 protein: CAWSVRLGGTDTQYF
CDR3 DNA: TGTGCCTGGAGTGTACGGCTAGGGGGCACAGATACGCAGTATTTT

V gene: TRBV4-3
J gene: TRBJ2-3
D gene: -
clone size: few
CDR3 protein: CASSPRDRSYSDSPTF
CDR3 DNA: TGCGCCAGCAGCCCCCGGGACCGGAGTTACTCCGACTCGCCAACTTTT

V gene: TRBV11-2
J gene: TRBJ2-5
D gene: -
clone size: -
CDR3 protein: CASSFDTQETQYF
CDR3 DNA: TGTGCCAGCAGCTTTGACACCCAAGAGACCCAGTACTTC

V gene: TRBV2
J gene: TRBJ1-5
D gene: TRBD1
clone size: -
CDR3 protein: CASSQGGGRPGGNQPQHF
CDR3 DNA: TGTGCCAGCTCGCAGGGGGGGGGCCGCCCTGGGGGCAATCAGCCCCAGCATTTT

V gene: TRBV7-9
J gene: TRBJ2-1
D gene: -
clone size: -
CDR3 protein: CASSLDSGNNEQFF
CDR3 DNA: TGTGCCAGCAGCTTGGACTCGGGCAACAATGAGCAGTTCTTC

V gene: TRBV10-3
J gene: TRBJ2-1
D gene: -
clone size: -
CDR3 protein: CAISEFGAPYNEQFF
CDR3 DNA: TGTGCCATCAGTGAGTTTGGCGCGCCCTACAATGAGCAGTTCTTC

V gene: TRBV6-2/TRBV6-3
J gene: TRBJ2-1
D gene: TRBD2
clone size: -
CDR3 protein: CASSYSGLAGVYNEQFF
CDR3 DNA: TGTGCCAGCAGTTACTCGGGACTAGCGGGAGTCTACAATGAGCAGTTCTTC

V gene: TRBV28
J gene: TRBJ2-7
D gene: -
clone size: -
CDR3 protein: CASSLWEKTSYEQYF
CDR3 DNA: TGTGCCAGCAGTTTATGGGAGAAAACTTCCTACGAGCAGTACTTC

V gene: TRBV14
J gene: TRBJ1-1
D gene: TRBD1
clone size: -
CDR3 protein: CASSLTGGLTEAFF
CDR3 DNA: TGTGCCAGCAGCCTTACAGGGGGCTTAACTGAAGCTTTCTTT

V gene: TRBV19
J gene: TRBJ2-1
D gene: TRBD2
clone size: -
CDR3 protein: CASSPSVSGGDNEQFF
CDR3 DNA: TGTGCCAGTAGTCCATCAGTTAGCGGGGGGGACAATGAGCAGTTCTTC

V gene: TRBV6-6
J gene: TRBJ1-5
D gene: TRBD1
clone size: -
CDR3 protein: CASSGTGGLDQPQHF
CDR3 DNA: TGTGCCAGCAGTGGGACAGGGGGTCTTGATCAGCCCCAGCATTTT

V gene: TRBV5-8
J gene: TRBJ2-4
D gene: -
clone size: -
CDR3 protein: CASIGGWGIQYF
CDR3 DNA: TGTGCCAGCATCGGGGGCTGGGGCATTCAGTACTTC

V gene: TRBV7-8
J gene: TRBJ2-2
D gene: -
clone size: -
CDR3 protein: CASSLSGGTGELFF
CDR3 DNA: TGTGCCAGCAGCTTGAGCGGCGGCACCGGGGAGCTGTTTTTT

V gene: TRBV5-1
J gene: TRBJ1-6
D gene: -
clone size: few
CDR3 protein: CASRPQGENSPLHF
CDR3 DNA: TGCGCCAGCAGACCACAGGGTGAAAATTCACCCCTCCACTTT

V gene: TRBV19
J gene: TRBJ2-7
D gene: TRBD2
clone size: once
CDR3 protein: CASSIEGGPHEQYF
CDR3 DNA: TGTGCCAGTAGTATAGAGGGAGGGCCCCACGAGCAGTACTTC

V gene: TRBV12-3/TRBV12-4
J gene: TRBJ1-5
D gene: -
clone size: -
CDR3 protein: CASSLTDNQPQHF
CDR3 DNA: TGTGCCAGCAGTTTGACAGACAATCAGCCCCAGCATTTT

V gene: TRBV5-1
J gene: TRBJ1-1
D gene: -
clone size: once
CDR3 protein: CASSWSSGDTEAFF
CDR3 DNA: TGCGCCAGCAGCTGGAGTTCGGGGGACACTGAAGCTTTCTTT

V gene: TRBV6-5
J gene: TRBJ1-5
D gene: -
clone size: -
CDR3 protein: CASSYGKGNQPQHF
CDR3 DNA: TGTGCCAGCAGTTACGGGAAGGGCAATCAGCCCCAGCATTTT

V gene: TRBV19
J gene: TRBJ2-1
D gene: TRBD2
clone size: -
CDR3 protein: CASSRTSGNLNEQFF
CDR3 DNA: TGTGCCAGTAGTAGGACTAGCGGGAATCTCAATGAGCAGTTCTTC

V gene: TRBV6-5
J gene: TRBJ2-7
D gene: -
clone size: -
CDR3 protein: CASSYSTTYEQYF
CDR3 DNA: TGTGCCAGCAGTTACTCGACTACCTACGAGCAGTACTTC

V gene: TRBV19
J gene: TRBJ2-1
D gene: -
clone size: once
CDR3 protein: CASSMGTISYNEQFF
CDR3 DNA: TGTGCCAGTAGTATGGGGACAATCTCCTACAATGAGCAGTTCTTC

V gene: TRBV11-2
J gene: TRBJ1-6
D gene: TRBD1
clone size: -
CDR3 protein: CASSLDRVNEPYNSPLHF
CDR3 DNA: TGTGCCAGCAGCTTGGACAGGGTCAACGAACCCTATAATTCACCCCTCCACTTT

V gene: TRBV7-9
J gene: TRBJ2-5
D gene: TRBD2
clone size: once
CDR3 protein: CASSTRTSGRNETQYF
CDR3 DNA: TGTGCCAGCAGCACTCGGACTAGCGGGAGGAATGAGACCCAGTACTTC

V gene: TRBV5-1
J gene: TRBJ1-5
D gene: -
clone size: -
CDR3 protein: CASSLGDNSNQPQHF
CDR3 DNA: TGCGCCAGCAGCTTGGGGGACAATAGCAATCAGCCCCAGCATTTT

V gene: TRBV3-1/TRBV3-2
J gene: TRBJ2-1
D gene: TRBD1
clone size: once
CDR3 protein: CASSQGGQGYNEQFF
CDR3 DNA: TGTGCCAGCAGCCAAGGGGGACAGGGCTACAATGAGCAGTTCTTC

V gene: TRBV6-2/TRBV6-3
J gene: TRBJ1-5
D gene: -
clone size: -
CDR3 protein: CASSLQGNNQPQHF
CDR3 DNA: TGTGCCAGCAGTTTACAGGGAAACAATCAGCCCCAGCATTTT

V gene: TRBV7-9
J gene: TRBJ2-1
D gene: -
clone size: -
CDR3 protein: CASSLGRLGRNNEQFF
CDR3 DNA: TGTGCCAGCAGCTTAGGGCGACTAGGTCGAAACAATGAGCAGTTCTTC

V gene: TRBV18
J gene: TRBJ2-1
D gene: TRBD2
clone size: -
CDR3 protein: CASSLINSGRSYEQFF
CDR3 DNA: TGTGCCAGCTCACTTATAAATAGCGGGAGGAGTTATGAGCAGTTCTTC

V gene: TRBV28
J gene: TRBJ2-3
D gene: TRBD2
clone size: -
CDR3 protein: CASSSPGLGWSDTQYF
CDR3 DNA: TGTGCCAGCAGTTCACCGGGACTAGGGTGGTCAGATACGCAGTATTTT